The source of this T cell receptor (beta chain) is a study of glioma-infiltrating T cells. Study context: WHO grade II oligodendrogliomas or astrocytomas, plus non-recurrent WHO grade IV glioblastomas, were sampled.

The germline V gene has CDR1 SNHLY and CDR2 FYNNEI. The CDR3 sequence is 14 residues long. V lost 5 bases, J lost 0 bases, and 10 bases lay in between. Using RNA template, CDR3s of TCR alpha and beta were amplified with iRepertoire arm-PCR. Via MiXCR, TCRdb re-called the multiplex PCR reads, giving one row per CDR3 protein. The table has a few hundred thousand distinct CDR3 sequences, about two fifths seen once. Study results and limitations: A blood CDR3 motif signature was depleted in highly divergent patients. Above-expected tissue-blood divergence occurred in all gliomas, most in low-grade ones.

As concerns this clonotype: Its antigen remains unknown. This may come from a read error, since a much larger clone is one base off.

Sequencing was carried out using glioma tissue, nonneoplastic brain tissue, or PBMCs (not recorded which). This chain links TRBV2 with TRBJ1-1; tentatively, D is TRBD1 (5 bases). This receptor was identified in a human donor with low-grade glioma or glioblastoma, undergoing nonglioma brain surgery, or in good health (not recorded which). CDR3 loop: CASSPGPMNTEAFF. Written as DNA, the CDR3 is TGTGCCAGCAGTCCGGGACCGATGAACACTGAAGCTTTCTTT. Full variable domain (outside the CDR3, taken from reference TRBV2 and TRBJ1-1): EPEVTQTPSHQVTQMGQEVILRCVPISNHLYFYWYRQILGQKVEFLVSFYNNEISEKSEIFDDQFSVERPDGSNFTLKIRSTKLEDSAMYFCASSPGPMNTEAFFGQGTRLTVV.